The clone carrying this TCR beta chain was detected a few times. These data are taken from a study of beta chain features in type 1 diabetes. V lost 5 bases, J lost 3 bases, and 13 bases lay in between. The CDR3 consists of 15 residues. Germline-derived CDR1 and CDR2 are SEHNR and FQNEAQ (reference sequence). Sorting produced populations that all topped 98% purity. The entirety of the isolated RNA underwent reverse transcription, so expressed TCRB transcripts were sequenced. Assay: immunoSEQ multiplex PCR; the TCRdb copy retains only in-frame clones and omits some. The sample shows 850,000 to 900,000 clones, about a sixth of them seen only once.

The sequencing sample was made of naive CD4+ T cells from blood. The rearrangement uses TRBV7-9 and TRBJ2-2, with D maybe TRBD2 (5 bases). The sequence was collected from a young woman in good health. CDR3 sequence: CASSPGSLDTGELFF. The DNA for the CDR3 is TGTGCCAGCAGCCCGGGATCGCTTGACACCGGGGAGCTGTTTTTT.